This T cell receptor beta chain was captured in a study of CD8 T cells in ankylosing spondylitis (TCRdb year 2017). A note on the overall study: The study set out to find disease-linked TCR variants by profiling T cell receptor beta repertoires in ankylosing spondylitis patients and healthy donors. Peripheral blood was sampled, and synovial fluid was also collected from ankylosing spondylitis patients. The full study cohort comprised 25 ankylosing spondylitis patients and 110 or so healthy donors.

For this clonotype: There is no known antigen for this receptor. No quality values exist for individual bases; no much larger clone is one base distant.

Results the study describes overall, beyond this receptor: The disease-linked clones showed a CD8+ phenotype and occurred at relatively low frequencies in peripheral blood. The disease-linked clones were reported to be significantly enriched in matched synovial fluid samples from ankylosing spondylitis patients. Blood from ankylosing spondylitis patients appeared to be characterized by a TCR beta motif composed of several highly homologous amino acid variants. Some TCR beta motif variants had previously been reported in synovial fluid and blood of reactive arthritis patients, which suggested common disease-initiation mechanisms.

Sequencing used an Illumina HiSeq 2500. TCR beta libraries were prepared by quantitative 5'-RACE with molecular barcodes. The published analysis was carried out like this. Disease-linked TCR variants were identified with a new computational method built on a probabilistic model of VDJ rearrangement. TCRdb reprocessing: public reads trimmed at Q25 with fastp, clones called with MiXCR, in-frame beta chains kept. Each record represents a unique CDR3 protein, reported with the most common genes and DNA among its rows. TCRdb, not the original authors, processed these V and J calls. The sample table lists 180,000 or so distinct CDR3 sequences, more than 9% of them with a count of one. The ten largest clones represent approximately 32% of the sample. CDR1 and CDR2 are drawn from the germline V gene: MNHNS, SASEGT. Trimming at the junction amounts to 2 bases on V and 2 bases on J, and the germline ends lie 10 bases apart. The CDR3 goes from the cysteine to the phenylalanine over 14 residues. Just the 42-base CDR3 DNA is kept, in frame starting at base 1.

Input material: blood, either unsorted or a sorted T cell fraction (not recorded which). This clonotype originated in a male donor with ankylosing spondylitis or in good health (not recorded which). The chain uses TRBV6-1 and TRBJ2-7; a tentative D call is TRBD1 (6 bases match). CDR3 protein: CASSEQGSAYEQYF. In nucleotide form, the sequence is TGTGCCAGCAGTGAACAGGGGTCGGCCTACGAGCAGTACTTC.